This T cell receptor (beta chain) was retrieved from a study of blood T cells in healthy people across ages. Study-level findings and limits: Per-million-T-cell TCR beta diversity fell roughly linearly with age.

The CDR3 spans 14 residues. CDR1 is SGHTA and CDR2 is FQGNSA in the germline V gene. Unmatched junction bases numbered 6, after V lost 4 bases and J lost 4 bases. Notes on this clonotype: Its antigen is not known.

The second PCR ran about 6 to 12 cycles with a sample-barcoded 5' primer and J-beta primers. Each cDNA molecule was tagged by a template-switch adaptor that had 12 random nucleotides. TCRdb itself ran the 5' RACE reads through MiXCR, one entry per CDR3 protein. Of 800,000 or so distinct CDR3 sequences in the sample, around 62% were seen once. The TCR comes from a man aged 25-45 years in good health. Sequenced input: blood. The rearrangement joins TRBV7-2 to TRBJ1-2, with TRBD1 matching 7 bases. CDR3 residues: CASSSQRQGYGYTF. The CDR3 DNA is TGTGCCAGCAGCTCCCAGAGACAGGGCTATGGCTACACCTTC.